The 13 T cell receptor beta chains reported below all come from one sample, sequenced in a study of glioma-infiltrating T cells. TCR alpha and beta CDR3 regions were amplified from RNA using iRepertoire nested multiplex PCR. TCRdb used MiXCR to reprocess the multiplex PCR reads, holding one entry per CDR3 protein. The sample holds more than 300,000 distinct CDR3 sequences, 41% seen once. The source material was glioma tissue, nonneoplastic brain tissue, or PBMCs (not recorded which). The receptors come from a human donor with low-grade glioma or glioblastoma, undergoing nonglioma brain surgery, or in good health (not recorded which).

This clonotype has more than one count but fewer than ten. This chain joins TRBV20-1 and TRBJ2-7, with 8 bases aligning to TRBD1. The germline V gene encodes CDR1 DFQATT and CDR2 SNEGSKA (reference sequence). J gave up 4 bases and V 6 bases, and 11 bases lay outside the gene matches. This CDR3 contains 14 residues. CDR3: CSANPDRVEYEQYF. The DNA for the CDR3 is TGCAGTGCCAATCCGGACAGGGTTGAATACGAGCAGTACTTC.

CDR3 sequence: CASSLSPENQPQHF. As DNA, the CDR3 is TGTGCCAGCAGCTTGTCTCCAGAAAATCAGCCCCAGCATTTT. The J gene is TRBJ1-5, the V gene TRBV5-6; D remains unclear. V was pared by 1 base and J by 4 bases, with 9 bases between. In germline, CDR1 is SGHDT, CDR2 YYEEEE. This CDR3 has 14 amino acids.

For this clonotype: At one end the junction does not follow the germline gene, possibly because of a read error. V usage is TRBV28 and J usage is TRBJ2-3; 8 bases line up with TRBD1. Germline V gene lookup returns CDR1 MDHEN and CDR2 SYDVKM. There are 13 residues in the CDR3. For the CDR3, the DNA is TGTGCCAGCAGTTTCCCCGGGACAGGTACGCAGTATTTT. Translation gives CASSFPGTGTQYF.

Only a few counts were recorded for this clonotype. CDR3 region: CASSLSPHRGNDYTF. The CDR3, as DNA: TGTGCCAGCAGCTTATCCCCACACCGAGGTAACGACTACACCTTC. The rearrangement joins TRBV7-2 to TRBJ1-2; no clear D. Trimming left V 2 bases short and J 10 bases short, with 20 bases between. This CDR3 region has 15 residues. Germline V gives CDR1 SGHTA, CDR2 FQGNSA.

This clonotype was picked up many times. The CDR3 DNA sequence: TGTGCCAGCAGCCTAAGAGAGGATACGCAGTATTTT. Its protein is CASSLREDTQYF. This sequence joins TRBV6-2 or TRBV6-3 and TRBJ2-3; D remains unclear. This CDR3 is 12 amino acids long. The V and J ends lost 6 bases and 6 bases respectively, with 10 bases between them. Germline CDR1 MNHEY, CDR2 SVGEGT.

This clonotype was observed at least ten times. This chain uses TRBV7-2 with TRBJ2-3; maybe TRBD2 (5 bases). The CDR3 runs to 13 residues. Trimming took 1 base from V and 4 from J, leaving 6 bases between them. Germline V gene sequence: CDR1 SGHTA, CDR2 FQGNSA. The CDR3 DNA sequence: TGTGCCAGCAGCTTAGAGCGGCCAGATACGCAGTATTTT. The encoded protein is CASSLERPDTQYF.

This rearrangement joins TRBV18 to TRBJ1-1, with no clear D. Germline CDR1 and CDR2: KGHSH and LQKENI. The CDR3 is 12 residues long. The V end lost 4 bases, the J end lost 6 bases, and 9 bases lay between the germline ends. CDR3 coding DNA: TGTGCCAGCTCACGGAGGGATTCTGAAGCTTTCTTT. Translation: CASSRRDSEAFF. Combining the CDR3 with reference TRBV18 and TRBJ1-1 gives the whole variable domain NAGVMQNPRHLVRRRGQEARLRCSPMKGHSHVYWYRQLPEEGLKFMVYLQKENIIDESGMPKERFSAEFPKEGPSILRIQQVVRGDSAAYFCASSRRDSEAFFGQGTRLTVV.

In its sample, this clonotype was seen a few times. The gene calls are TRBV7-2 and TRBJ2-5; D is undetermined. Germline lookup yields CDR1 SGHTA and CDR2 FQGNSA. V gave up 5 bases and J gave up 2 bases, with 15 bases separating them. This CDR3 region has 15 residues. This chain's CDR3 is CASSRPASAQETQYF. For the CDR3, the DNA is TGTGCCAGCAGCCGCCCCGCGTCCGCACAAGAGACCCAGTACTTC.

About this clonotype: A much larger clone sits a single nucleotide away, making a read error possible. The conserved closing phenylalanine or tryptophan is absent in this CDR3, likely reflecting a read error. This chain links TRBV20-1 with TRBJ2-2, with 9 bases aligning to TRBD1. The length of the CDR3 is 15 residues. The germline gives CDR1 DFQATT, CDR2 SNEGSKA (reference sequence). The ends lost 5 bases at V and 3 bases at J; junction bases unmatched: 7. CDR3 nucleotide sequence: TGCAGTGCTGGGGGACAGGGAGCGGACACCGGGGAGCTGTTTTCT. Protein: CSAGGQGADTGELFS.

The V call is TRBV28, the J call TRBJ1-2, with unresolved D. The V end was cut by 4 bases, the J end by 9 bases, with 27 bases between. Germline CDR1 reads MDHEN; CDR2 reads SYDVKM. The CDR3 sequence is 17 residues long. The CDR3 nucleotides are TGTGCCAGCAGTTGTGATGTCCTTCAGTCGGACTTCTTGCGCTACACCTTC. Translation gives CASSCDVLQSDFLRYTF.

This clonotype was seen many times. V is TRBV7-2 and J is TRBJ1-5; D is perhaps TRBD1 (5 bases). From germline, CDR1 is SGHTA and CDR2 FQGNSA. Trimming cost V 1 base and J 6 bases, with 10 bases left between them. The CDR3 runs 14 residues. CDR3 in DNA: TGTGCCAGCAGCTTAGAGCGGGGCCGTCAGCCCCAGCATTTT. It encodes CASSLERGRQPQHF.

In this sample, this clonotype turned up a few times. The chain employs TRBV7-8 and TRBJ2-5, with 7 nucleotides matching TRBD2. V lost 2 bases, J lost 0 bases, and 6 bases stayed unmatched. CDR1 SGHVS and CDR2 FQNEAQ come from the germline V gene. The CDR3 is 16 residues long. The DNA of the CDR3 is TGTGCCAGCAGCTTACGGTCCGGGGGGTACCAAGAGACCCAGTACTTC. This codes for CASSLRSGGYQETQYF.

Note on this clonotype: This may be a read error: a much more frequent sequence differs by one nucleotide. V gene TRBV20-1 combines with J gene TRBJ2-5; 8 bases agree with TRBD1. V dropped 8 bases and J dropped 5; count of bases not matched to a gene: 4. In germline, CDR1 is DFQATT, CDR2 SNEGSKA (reference sequence). This CDR3 is 11 amino acids long. CDR3: CSPQGVETQYF. In DNA, the CDR3 is TGCAGTCCACAGGGGGTGGAGACCCAGTACTTC.